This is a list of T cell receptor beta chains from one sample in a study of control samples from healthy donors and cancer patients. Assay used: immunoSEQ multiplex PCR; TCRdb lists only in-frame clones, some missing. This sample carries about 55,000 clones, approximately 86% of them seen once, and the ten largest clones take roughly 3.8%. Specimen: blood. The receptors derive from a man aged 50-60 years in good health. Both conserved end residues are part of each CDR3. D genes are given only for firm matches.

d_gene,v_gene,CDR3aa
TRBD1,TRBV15,CATAGQGKTYGYTF
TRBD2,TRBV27,CASSLGQGGRTGTDTQYF
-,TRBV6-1,CASSEGAKLGEAFF
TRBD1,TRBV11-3,CASSLRTGGRGTGELFF
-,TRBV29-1,CSVDVSAGDTQYF
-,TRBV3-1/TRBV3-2,CASSYRVPGANVLTF
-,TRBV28,CASRTLGNYQPQHF
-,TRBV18,CASSPPAGELFF
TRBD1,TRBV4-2,CASSLQRGTGDETQYF
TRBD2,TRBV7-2,CASSDPGLAGYEQYF
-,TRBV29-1,CSVEGVGLEGGREQYF
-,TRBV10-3,CAISESETTGPNYGYTF
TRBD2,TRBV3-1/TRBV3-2,CASSQDRGTSGRMEETQYF
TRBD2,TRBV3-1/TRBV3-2,CASSQETENCETSGQDTQYF
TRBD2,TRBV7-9,CASSLGTSGSYTDTQYF
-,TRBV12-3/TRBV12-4,CASSRGWFSPLHF
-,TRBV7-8,CASSLGGEQFF
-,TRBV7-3,CASSPTDSAGGYTF
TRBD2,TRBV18,CASSTGTSGSTDTQYF
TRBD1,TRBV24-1,CATSTARQGAAYNSPLHF
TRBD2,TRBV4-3,CASSQDGTSGSYNEQFF
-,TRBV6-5,CASSYSVRYGYTF
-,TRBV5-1,CASSLEVGQPQHF
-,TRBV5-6,CASSLGAEAFF
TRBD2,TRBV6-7,CASSYQAGLAGRYEQYF
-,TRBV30,CAWRSGGEFQPQHF
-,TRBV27,CASSLGDGYEQYF